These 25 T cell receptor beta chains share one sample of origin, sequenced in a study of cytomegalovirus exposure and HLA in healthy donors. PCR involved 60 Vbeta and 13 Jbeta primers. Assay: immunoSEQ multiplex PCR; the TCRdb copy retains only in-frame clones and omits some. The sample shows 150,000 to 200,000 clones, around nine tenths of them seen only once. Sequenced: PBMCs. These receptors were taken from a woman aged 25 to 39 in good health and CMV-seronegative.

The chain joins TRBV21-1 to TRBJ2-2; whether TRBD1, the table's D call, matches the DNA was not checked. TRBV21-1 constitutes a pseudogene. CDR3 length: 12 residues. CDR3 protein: CASSPGVGELFF. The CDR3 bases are TGTGCCAGCAGCCCAGGGGTCGGGGAGCTGTTTTTT.

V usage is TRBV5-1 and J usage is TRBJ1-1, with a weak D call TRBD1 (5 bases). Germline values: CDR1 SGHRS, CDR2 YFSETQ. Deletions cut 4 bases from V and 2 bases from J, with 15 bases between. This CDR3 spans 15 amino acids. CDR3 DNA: TGCGCCAGCAGCGCCATGGGGGGTCACAACACTGAAGCTTTCTTT. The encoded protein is CASSAMGGHNTEAFF. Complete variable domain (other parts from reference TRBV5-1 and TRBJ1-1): KAGVTQTPRYLIKTRGQQVTLSCSPISGHRSVSWYQQTPGQGLQFLFEYFSETQRNKGNFPGRFSGRQFSNSRSEMNVSTLELGDSALYLCASSAMGGHNTEAFFGQGTRLTVV.

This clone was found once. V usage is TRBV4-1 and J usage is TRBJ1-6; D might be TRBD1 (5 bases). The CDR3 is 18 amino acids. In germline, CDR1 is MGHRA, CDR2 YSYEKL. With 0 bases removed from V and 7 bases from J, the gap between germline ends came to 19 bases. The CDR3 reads CASSQESGGPRKNSPLHF. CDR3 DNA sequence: TGCGCCAGCAGCCAAGAATCGGGGGGACCGCGAAAGAATTCACCCCTCCACTTT.

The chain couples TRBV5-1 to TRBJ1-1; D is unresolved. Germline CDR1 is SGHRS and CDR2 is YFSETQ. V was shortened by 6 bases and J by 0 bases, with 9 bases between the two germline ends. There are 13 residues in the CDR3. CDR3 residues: CASNPGMNTEAFF. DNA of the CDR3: TGCGCCAGCAACCCGGGAATGAACACTGAAGCTTTCTTT. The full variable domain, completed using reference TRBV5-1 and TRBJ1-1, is KAGVTQTPRYLIKTRGQQVTLSCSPISGHRSVSWYQQTPGQGLQFLFEYFSETQRNKGNFPGRFSGRQFSNSRSEMNVSTLELGDSALYLCASNPGMNTEAFFGQGTRLTVV.

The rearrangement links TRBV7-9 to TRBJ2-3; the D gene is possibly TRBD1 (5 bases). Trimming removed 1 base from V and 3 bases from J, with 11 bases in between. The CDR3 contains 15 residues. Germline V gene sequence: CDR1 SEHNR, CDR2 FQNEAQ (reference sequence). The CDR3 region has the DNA TGTGCCAGCAGCTTAGAGGGGCTGGGGACAGATACGCAGTATTTT. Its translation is CASSLEGLGTDTQYF.

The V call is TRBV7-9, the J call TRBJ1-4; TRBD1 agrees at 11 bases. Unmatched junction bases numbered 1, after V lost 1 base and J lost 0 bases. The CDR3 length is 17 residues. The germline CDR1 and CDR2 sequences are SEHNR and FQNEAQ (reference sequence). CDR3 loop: CASSLGTGGTTNEKLFF. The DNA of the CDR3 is TGTGCCAGCAGCTTAGGGACAGGGGGCACAACTAATGAAAAACTGTTTTTT.

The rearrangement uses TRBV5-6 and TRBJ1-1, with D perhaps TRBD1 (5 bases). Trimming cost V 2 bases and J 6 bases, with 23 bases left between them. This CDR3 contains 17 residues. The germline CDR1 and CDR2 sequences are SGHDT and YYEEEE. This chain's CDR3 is CASSFIGMAGTIPEAFF. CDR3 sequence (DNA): TGTGCCAGCAGCTTTATTGGGATGGCAGGGACTATCCCTGAAGCTTTCTTT.

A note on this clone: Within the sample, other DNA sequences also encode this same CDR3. The CDR3 sequence: CASSLPGQETQYF. CDR3 bases: TGCGCCAGCAGCTTGCCCGGCCAAGAGACCCAGTACTTC. J is TRBJ2-5 and V is TRBV5-1; the D is unclear. V was trimmed by 1 base and J by 1 base, leaving 5 bases between them. The CDR3 extends over 13 amino acids. CDR1 SGHRS and CDR2 YFSETQ come from the germline V gene.

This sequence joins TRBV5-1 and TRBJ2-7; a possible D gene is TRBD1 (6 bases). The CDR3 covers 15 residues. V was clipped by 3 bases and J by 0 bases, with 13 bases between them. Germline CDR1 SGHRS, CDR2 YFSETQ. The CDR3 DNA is TGCGCCAGCAGCTCCGGGACATCCCTCTCCTACGAGCAGTACTTC. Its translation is CASSSGTSLSYEQYF.

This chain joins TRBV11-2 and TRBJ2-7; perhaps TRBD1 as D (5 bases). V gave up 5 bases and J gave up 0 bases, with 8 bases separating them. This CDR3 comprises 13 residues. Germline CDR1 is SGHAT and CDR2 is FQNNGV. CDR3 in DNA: TGTGCCAGCAGCACCGACAGCTCCTACGAGCAGTACTTC. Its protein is CASSTDSSYEQYF.

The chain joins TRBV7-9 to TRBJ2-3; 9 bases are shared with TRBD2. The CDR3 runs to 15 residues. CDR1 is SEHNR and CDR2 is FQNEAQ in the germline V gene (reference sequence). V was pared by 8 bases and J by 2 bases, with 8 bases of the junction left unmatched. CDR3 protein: CASLIAGEDTDTQYF. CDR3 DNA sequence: TGTGCCAGCTTAATAGCGGGAGAGGACACAGATACGCAGTATTTT. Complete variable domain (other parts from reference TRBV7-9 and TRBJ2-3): DTGVSQNPRHKITKRGQNVTFRCDPISEHNRLYWYRQTLGQGPEFLTYFQNEAQLEKSRLLSDRFSAERPKGSFSTLEIQRTEQGDSAMYLCASLIAGEDTDTQYFGPGTRLTVL.

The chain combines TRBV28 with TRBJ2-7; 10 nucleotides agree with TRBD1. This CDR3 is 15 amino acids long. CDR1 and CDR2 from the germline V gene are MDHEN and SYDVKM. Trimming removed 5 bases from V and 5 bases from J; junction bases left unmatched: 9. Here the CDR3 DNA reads TGTGCCAGCAGTCGTCCCGGGACAGGGGAGAACGAGCAGTACTTC. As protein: CASSRPGTGENEQYF.

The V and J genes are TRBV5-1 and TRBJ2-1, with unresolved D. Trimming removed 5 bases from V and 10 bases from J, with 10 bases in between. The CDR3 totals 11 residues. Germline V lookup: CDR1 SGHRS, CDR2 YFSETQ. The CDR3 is CASSFSSEQFF. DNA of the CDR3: TGCGCCAGCAGTTTCTCGTCGGAGCAGTTCTTC.

The CDR3 here is CASSFPTSGSSYNEQFF. The CDR3 DNA sequence: TGTGCCAGCAGTTTCCCGACTAGCGGGAGCTCCTACAATGAGCAGTTCTTC. The chain uses TRBV28 and TRBJ2-1, with 12 bases aligning to TRBD2. Germline V lookup: CDR1 MDHEN, CDR2 SYDVKM. This CDR3 region has 17 residues. Losses at the gene ends were 3 bases for V and 0 bases for J; bases not matched to a gene: 3.

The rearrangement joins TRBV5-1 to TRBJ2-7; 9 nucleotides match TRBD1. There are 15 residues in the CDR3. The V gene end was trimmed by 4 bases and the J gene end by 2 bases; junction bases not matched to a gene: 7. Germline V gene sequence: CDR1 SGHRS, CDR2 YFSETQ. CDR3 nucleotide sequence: TGCGCCAGCAGCAAAGGACAGGGGTCAACCTACGAGCAGTACTTC. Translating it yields CASSKGQGSTYEQYF.

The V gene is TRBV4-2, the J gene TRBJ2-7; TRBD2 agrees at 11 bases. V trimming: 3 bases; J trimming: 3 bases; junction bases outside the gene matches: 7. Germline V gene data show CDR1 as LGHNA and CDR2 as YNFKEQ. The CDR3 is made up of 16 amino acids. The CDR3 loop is CASSQVIAGGNYEQYF. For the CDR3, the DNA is TGTGCCAGCAGCCAGGTAATAGCGGGAGGGAACTACGAGCAGTACTTC.

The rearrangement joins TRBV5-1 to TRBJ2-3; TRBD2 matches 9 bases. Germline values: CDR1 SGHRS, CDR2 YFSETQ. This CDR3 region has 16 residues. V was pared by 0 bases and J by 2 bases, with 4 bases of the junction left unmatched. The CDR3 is CASSLVAGGTTDTQYF. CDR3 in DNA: TGCGCCAGCAGCTTGGTTGCGGGGGGGACCACAGATACGCAGTATTTT.

CDR3 sequence reads: CASSLADPAGAASYEQYF. Here the CDR3 DNA reads TGTGCCAGCAGCTTAGCTGATCCGGCGGGAGCGGCTTCCTACGAGCAGTACTTC. The chain recombines TRBV7-2 with TRBJ2-7, with TRBD2 identical over 7 bases. CDR1 is SGHTA and CDR2 is FQGNSA in the germline V gene. This CDR3 is built from 18 residues. J was trimmed by 1 base and V by 0 bases; bases with no gene match: 12.

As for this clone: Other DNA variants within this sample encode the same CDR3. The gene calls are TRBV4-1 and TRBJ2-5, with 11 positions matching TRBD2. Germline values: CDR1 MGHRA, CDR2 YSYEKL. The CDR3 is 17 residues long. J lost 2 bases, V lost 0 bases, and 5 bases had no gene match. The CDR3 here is CASSQDRLAGGQETQYF. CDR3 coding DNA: TGCGCCAGCAGCCAAGATAGGCTAGCGGGAGGACAAGAGACCCAGTACTTC.

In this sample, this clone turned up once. CDR3 sequence (DNA): TGCGCCAGCAGCCAACCTACTAGCGGTTCTAGCACAGATACGCAGTATTTT. This translates into CASSQPTSGSSTDTQYF. This rearrangement joins TRBV4-1 to TRBJ2-3; 8 positions agree with TRBD2. In germline, CDR1 is MGHRA, CDR2 YSYEKL. The CDR3 runs to 17 residues. After removal of 2 bases from V and 0 bases from J, the junction contained 7 bases not matched to a gene.

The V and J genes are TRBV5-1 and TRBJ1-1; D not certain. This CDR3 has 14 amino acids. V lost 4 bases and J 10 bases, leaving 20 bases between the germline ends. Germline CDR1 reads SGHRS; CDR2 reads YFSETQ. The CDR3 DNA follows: TGCGCCAGCAGCCCGAATGGGTTGAAGCTAGGAGCTTTCTTT. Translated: CASSPNGLKLGAFF.

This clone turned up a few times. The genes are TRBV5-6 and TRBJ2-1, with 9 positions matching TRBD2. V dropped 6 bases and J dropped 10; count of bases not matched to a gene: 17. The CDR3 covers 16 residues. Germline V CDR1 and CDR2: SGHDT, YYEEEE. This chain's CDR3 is CASTKPGLAQVGEQFF. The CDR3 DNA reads TGTGCCAGCACAAAACCGGGACTAGCTCAAGTTGGGGAGCAGTTCTTC. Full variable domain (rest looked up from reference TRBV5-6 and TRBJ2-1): DAGVTQSPTHLIKTRGQQVTLRCSPKSGHDTVSWYQQALGQGPQFIFQYYEEEERQRGNFPDRFSGHQFPNYSSELNVNALLLGDSALYLCASTKPGLAQVGEQFFGPGTRLTVL.

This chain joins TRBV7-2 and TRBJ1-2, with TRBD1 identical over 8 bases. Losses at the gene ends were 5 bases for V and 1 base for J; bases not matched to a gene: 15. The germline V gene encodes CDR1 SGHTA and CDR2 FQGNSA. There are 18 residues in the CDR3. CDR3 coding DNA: TGTGCCAGCAGCCCACTGGGGACAGGCACCTATTTTAACTATGGCTACACCTTC. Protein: CASSPLGTGTYFNYGYTF.

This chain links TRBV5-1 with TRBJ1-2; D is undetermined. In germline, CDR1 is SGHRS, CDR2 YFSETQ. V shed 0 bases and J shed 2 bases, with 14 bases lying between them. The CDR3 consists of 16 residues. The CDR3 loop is CASSLVATSTNYGYTF. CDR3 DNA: TGCGCCAGCAGCTTGGTAGCCACCTCTACCAACTATGGCTACACCTTC.

In nucleotides, the CDR3 is TGTGCCAGCACCGGGGAGGAACTAGCCCTAAAGATCGGCTACGAGCAGTACTTC. Translation gives CASTGEELALKIGYEQYF. J is TRBJ2-7 and V is TRBV2; weak D call: TRBD2 (6 bases). V shed 7 bases and J shed 3 bases, with 28 bases lying between them. Germline lookup yields CDR1 SNHLY and CDR2 FYNNEI. This CDR3 is built from 18 residues.